This TCR beta chain stems from a study of breast tumors, draining lymph nodes, adjacent tissues. Breast cancer patients provided tissue from their axillary draining lymph nodes. The length of the CDR3 is 15 residues. Germline lookup yields CDR1 SGHTA and CDR2 FQGTGA. Deletions cut 5 bases from V and 0 bases from J, with 11 bases between. Study results and caveats: That most tumor T cells come from lymph nodes remained unproven. Tumor repertoires ranked between lymph nodes and nontumor tissue in diversity, with V and J gene preferences. Most tumor T cells seemingly derive from lymph node, then expand in tumor.

Using its own MiXCR run on the multiplex PCR reads, TCRdb lists one record per CDR3 protein. Among about 130,000 distinct CDR3 sequences listed, approximately 22% were seen once. This clonotype was seen at least ten times. Its target is not known. The specimen was axillary lymph node tissue. The sequence derives from a female donor with breast cancer. Some clones in this sample may be carry-over from other donors' samples. J is TRBJ2-1 and V is TRBV7-3; D is unresolved. CDR3 loop: CASSRRVSSYNEQFF. CDR3 DNA: TGTGCCAGCAGCCGTCGGGTTAGCTCCTACAATGAGCAGTTCTTC.